This is a list of T cell receptor beta chains from one sample in a study of T cell responses to AZD1222 COVID-19 vaccine. The method was immunoSEQ multiplex PCR; TCRdb's version includes in-frame clones alone and lacks a portion of them. The sample lists around 130,000 clones; about 90% were seen once. Here the sequenced sample was peripheral blood, taken on day 0 of AZD1222 vaccination. These receptors were taken from an adult in good health. Both conserved end residues are part of each CDR3. A D gene is named only where the DNA matches it firmly. Rows give clone size only sometimes, using once, few, many, or a class for an expanded clone.

J gene	D gene	V gene	clone size	CDR3 DNA	CDR3 protein
TRBJ1-2	.	TRBV12-3/TRBV12-4	.	TGTGCCAGCAGTCCGGGGCGGGGCTACACCTTC	CASSPGRGYTF
TRBJ2-7	.	TRBV28	.	TGTGCCTGCACAGGGGGGGCGTACGAGCAGTACTTC	CACTGGAYEQYF
TRBJ1-5	.	TRBV3-1/TRBV3-2	.	TGTGCCAGCAGCCAAGGGGCGAGGCAGCCCCAGCATTTT	CASSQGARQPQHF
TRBJ2-7	TRBD1	TRBV11-2	.	TGTGCCAGCAGCCGCAGAGGACAGGGGTCGACCGAGCAGTACTTC	CASSRRGQGSTEQYF
TRBJ2-3	.	TRBV12-5	once	TGTGCTAGTGGTTTGTACCTTGCAGATACGCAGTATTTT	CASGLYLADTQYF
TRBJ1-5	.	TRBV4-2	.	TGTGCCAGCAGCCAAGATGGAAATAGCAATCAGCCCCAGCATTTT	CASSQDGNSNQPQHF
TRBJ1-2	TRBD1	TRBV10-2	once	TGCGCCAGCAGTGACGGGGACAGGCGAGGCTATGGCTACACCTTC	CASSDGDRRGYGYTF
TRBJ1-6	TRBD1	TRBV28	once	TGTGCCAGCAGTCCCGGACAGGGTAGGACACCCCTCCACTTT	CASSPGQGRTPLHF
TRBJ1-2	.	TRBV7-2	.	TGTGCCAGCAGCTTATTCCAGGGCTATGGCTACACCTTC	CASSLFQGYGYTF
TRBJ1-1	.	TRBV2	.	TGTGCCAGCACCCGTCTCGACAGGGCTTTCTTT	CASTRLDRAFF
TRBJ1-5	.	TRBV6-1	.	TGTGCCAGCATTGAAACAGGGTTGCAGCCCCAGCATTTT	CASIETGLQPQHF
TRBJ2-3	.	TRBV10-1	.	TGCGCCAGCAGCCCCGGGACTAGCACAGATACGCAGTATTTT	CASSPGTSTDTQYF
TRBJ1-5	TRBD1	TRBV19	.	TGTGCCAGTAGTTCCCGGGACAGAAATCAGCCCCAGCATTTT	CASSSRDRNQPQHF
TRBJ1-1	TRBD1	TRBV28	.	TGTGCCAGCAGTTTAAGGGACAGACCTAACACTGAAGCTTTCTTT	CASSLRDRPNTEAFF
TRBJ1-4	.	TRBV11-2	.	TGTGCCAGCAGCTTAGATCCTGGAGGCAATGAAAAACTGTTTTTT	CASSLDPGGNEKLFF
TRBJ2-7	TRBD1	TRBV11-2	.	TGTGCCAGCAGCTCAACCGGGACAGGGGTCTACGAGCAGTACTTC	CASSSTGTGVYEQYF
TRBJ2-2	TRBD1	TRBV10-3	.	TGTGCCAGCTCATTTCGGACAGGGGACACCGGGGAGCTGTTTTTT	CASSFRTGDTGELFF
TRBJ1-2	.	TRBV4-3	.	TGCGCCAGCAGCCAAGATATTGAGGAAAACTATGGCTACACCTTC	CASSQDIEENYGYTF
TRBJ1-5	.	TRBV24-1	.	TGTGCCACCAACCCAAGTACCGCTGGGGGCAATCAGCCCCAGCATTTT	CATNPSTAGGNQPQHF
TRBJ2-7	TRBD2	TRBV7-9	.	TGTGCCAGCAGCGGAGTCTTCAGGGGGCTAGCGGGAGCCAATTACGAGCAGTACTTC	CASSGVFRGLAGANYEQYF
TRBJ1-6	.	TRBV12-2	.	TGTGCAAGTCGCTTAAGGGGGGGGAGGCACCAAATCTCCTATAATTCACCCCTCCACTTT	CASRLRGGRHQISYNSPLHF
TRBJ2-1	TRBD1	TRBV24-1	.	TGTGCCACCAGTGATCCCCGGGACAGGGTCAATGAGCAGTTCTTC	CATSDPRDRVNEQFF